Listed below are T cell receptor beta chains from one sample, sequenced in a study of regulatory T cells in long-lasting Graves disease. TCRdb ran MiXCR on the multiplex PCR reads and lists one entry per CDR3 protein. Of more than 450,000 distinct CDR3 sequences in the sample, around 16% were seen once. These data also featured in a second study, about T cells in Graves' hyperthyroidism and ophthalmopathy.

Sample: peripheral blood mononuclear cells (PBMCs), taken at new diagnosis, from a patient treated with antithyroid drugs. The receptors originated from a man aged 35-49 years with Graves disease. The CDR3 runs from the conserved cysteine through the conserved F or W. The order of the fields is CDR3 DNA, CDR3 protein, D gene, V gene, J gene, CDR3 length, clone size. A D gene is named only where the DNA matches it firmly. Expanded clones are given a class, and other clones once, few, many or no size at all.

CDR3nt: TGTGCCATCAGGCCAAGCTCTGGGGCCAACGTCCTGACTTTC
CDR3aa: CAIRPSSGANVLTF
d_gene: .
v_gene: TRBV10-3
j_gene: TRBJ2-6
len: 14
abundance: once

CDR3nt: TGTGCCAGCAGCATACTAGCGGGAGCCGGGTTGAACAATGAGCAGTTCTTC
CDR3aa: CASSILAGAGLNNEQFF
d_gene: TRBD2
v_gene: TRBV7-9
j_gene: TRBJ2-1
len: 17
abundance: .

CDR3nt: TGTGCCAGCACCCACGGTGAGCGGTCAACAGATACGCAGTATTTT
CDR3aa: CASTHGERSTDTQYF
d_gene: .
v_gene: TRBV3-1
j_gene: TRBJ2-3
len: 15
abundance: few

CDR3nt: TGTGCCAGCAGCTTAGTGGCGGCGCGGACAGATACGCAGTATTTT
CDR3aa: CASSLVAARTDTQYF
d_gene: .
v_gene: TRBV7-8
j_gene: TRBJ2-3
len: 15
abundance: many

CDR3nt: TGTGCCAGCAGCTGGGACAGAAAAACCTACGAGCAGTACTTC
CDR3aa: CASSWDRKTYEQYF
d_gene: TRBD1
v_gene: TRBV11-2
j_gene: TRBJ2-7
len: 14
abundance: many

CDR3nt: TGTGCCAGCAGGTGGGACCCGAACCCGCCTGGGGCCAACGTCCTGACTTTC
CDR3aa: CASRWDPNPPGANVLTF
d_gene: .
v_gene: TRBV5-8
j_gene: TRBJ2-6
len: 17
abundance: few

CDR3nt: TGTGCCAGCAGTGGTAGCGGGAGGGGTTACAATGAGCAGTTCTTC
CDR3aa: CASSGSGRGYNEQFF
d_gene: TRBD2
v_gene: TRBV6-1
j_gene: TRBJ2-1
len: 15
abundance: few

CDR3nt: TGTGCCAGCAGCTTAGGAACTAGCGGGTCGGAGACCCAGTACTTC
CDR3aa: CASSLGTSGSETQYF
d_gene: TRBD2
v_gene: TRBV11-2
j_gene: TRBJ2-5
len: 15
abundance: many

CDR3nt: TGTGCCAGCAGTTCGCCGGGACAGAGCTACGAGCAGTACTTC
CDR3aa: CASSSPGQSYEQYF
d_gene: TRBD1
v_gene: TRBV28
j_gene: TRBJ2-7
len: 14
abundance: many

CDR3nt: TGCGCCAGCAGCTTCGGACTAGCGGGAACACAAGAGACCCAGTACTTC
CDR3aa: CASSFGLAGTQETQYF
d_gene: TRBD2
v_gene: TRBV5-1
j_gene: TRBJ2-5
len: 16
abundance: few

CDR3nt: TGCGCCAGCAGCCAAACCGGGACAATGGGTGAAAAACTGTTTTTT
CDR3aa: CASSQTGTMGEKLFF
d_gene: .
v_gene: TRBV4-1
j_gene: TRBJ1-4
len: 15
abundance: .

CDR3nt: TGCAGTGCTATGCGGGTTGGGGCCAACGTCCTGACTTTC
CDR3aa: CSAMRVGANVLTF
d_gene: .
v_gene: TRBV20-1
j_gene: TRBJ2-6
len: 13
abundance: .

CDR3nt: TGTGCCAACAGCTTAGGGTCCGCCAGCGGATTCTCCTACGAGCAGTACTTC
CDR3aa: CANSLGSASGFSYEQYF
d_gene: .
v_gene: TRBV7-9
j_gene: TRBJ2-7
len: 17
abundance: .

CDR3nt: TGTGCCAGCAGCAAGACTAGCGGGGCTCCCTACGAGCAGTACTTC
CDR3aa: CASSKTSGAPYEQYF
d_gene: TRBD2
v_gene: TRBV11-2
j_gene: TRBJ2-7
len: 15
abundance: many

CDR3nt: TGTGCCAGCAGGGCGGGACAGGGCCCTAATCAGCCCCAGCATTTT
CDR3aa: CASRAGQGPNQPQHF
d_gene: TRBD1
v_gene: TRBV2
j_gene: TRBJ1-5
len: 15
abundance: many

CDR3nt: TGTGCCAGCACCGGACGTACACATGAGCAGTTCTTC
CDR3aa: CASTGRTHEQFF
d_gene: .
v_gene: TRBV6-1
j_gene: TRBJ2-1
len: 12
abundance: few

CDR3nt: TGCAGCGCACCGACAGGGGCCGGTGGGGGCACTGAAGCTTTCTTT
CDR3aa: CSAPTGAGGGTEAFF
d_gene: TRBD1
v_gene: TRBV29-1
j_gene: TRBJ1-1
len: 15
abundance: .

CDR3nt: TGCAGTGCTAGAGACGTTGGGGCCGGGGAGCTGTTTTTT
CDR3aa: CSARDVGAGELFF
d_gene: .
v_gene: TRBV20-1
j_gene: TRBJ2-2
len: 13
abundance: few

CDR3nt: TGTGCCAGTAGTACAAGGGACCGGTCCAATGAGCAGTTCTTC
CDR3aa: CASSTRDRSNEQFF
d_gene: .
v_gene: TRBV19
j_gene: TRBJ2-1
len: 14
abundance: once

CDR3nt: TGTGCCAGCAGGGATGTTCCTGCCGAGACCCAGTACTTC
CDR3aa: CASRDVPAETQYF
d_gene: .
v_gene: TRBV2
j_gene: TRBJ2-5
len: 13
abundance: many

CDR3nt: TGTGCCAGCAGTTATTGGACCGGGGAGCTGTTTTTT
CDR3aa: CASSYWTGELFF
d_gene: .
v_gene: TRBV6-9
j_gene: TRBJ2-2
len: 12
abundance: few

CDR3nt: TGCGCCAGCAGTCACCAGGGGGGGGATCAGCCCCAGCATTTT
CDR3aa: CASSHQGGDQPQHF
d_gene: TRBD1
v_gene: TRBV5-1
j_gene: TRBJ1-5
len: 14
abundance: few

CDR3nt: TGTGCCAGCAGTACGACGACAGGGTCCTCCTACGAGCAGTACTTC
CDR3aa: CASSTTTGSSYEQYF
d_gene: TRBD1
v_gene: TRBV6-2/TRBV6-3
j_gene: TRBJ2-7
len: 15
abundance: .

CDR3nt: TGTGCCAGCAGCGTAAGCCCCAACTCCTACGAGCAGTACTTC
CDR3aa: CASSVSPNSYEQYF
d_gene: .
v_gene: TRBV9
j_gene: TRBJ2-7
len: 14
abundance: .

CDR3nt: TGTGCCAGCAGTTTTGGACTGGGTTCCTACGAGCAGTACTTC
CDR3aa: CASSFGLGSYEQYF
d_gene: .
v_gene: TRBV14
j_gene: TRBJ2-7
len: 14
abundance: many

CDR3nt: TGTGCCAGCAGCCCCAGGGGGACTGCTCTCGAGCAGTACTTC
CDR3aa: CASSPRGTALEQYF
d_gene: .
v_gene: TRBV7-9
j_gene: TRBJ2-7
len: 14
abundance: many

CDR3nt: TGTGCCAGCAGCCTCCAGCAGCGAAACACCATATATTTT
CDR3aa: CASSLQQRNTIYF
d_gene: .
v_gene: TRBV12-3/TRBV12-4
j_gene: TRBJ1-3
len: 13
abundance: many

CDR3nt: TGTGCCAGCAGCGGAACCCTAGCGGTTAAGACCTACGAGCAGTACTTC
CDR3aa: CASSGTLAVKTYEQYF
d_gene: TRBD2
v_gene: TRBV6-1
j_gene: TRBJ2-7
len: 16
abundance: many

CDR3nt: TGTGCCAGCGGCTGGACGGAAGAGACCCAGTACTTC
CDR3aa: CASGWTEETQYF
d_gene: .
v_gene: TRBV12-3/TRBV12-4
j_gene: TRBJ2-5
len: 12
abundance: many

CDR3nt: TGTGCCAGCTCACCGCTGGGATCTGGCAATGAGCAGTTCTTC
CDR3aa: CASSPLGSGNEQFF
d_gene: .
v_gene: TRBV18
j_gene: TRBJ2-1
len: 14
abundance: many

CDR3nt: TGTGCCATCAGTTCCGAGGTGGCTCCCTACGAGCAGTACTTC
CDR3aa: CAISSEVAPYEQYF
d_gene: .
v_gene: TRBV10-3
j_gene: TRBJ2-7
len: 14
abundance: .

CDR3nt: TGTGCCAGCAGTTACTCCGACCCGGGGACAGATACGCAGTATTTT
CDR3aa: CASSYSDPGTDTQYF
d_gene: .
v_gene: TRBV6-2/TRBV6-3
j_gene: TRBJ2-3
len: 15
abundance: few

CDR3nt: TGTGCCAGCAGCTTATCTTACGCCACTGAAGCTTTCTTT
CDR3aa: CASSLSYATEAFF
d_gene: .
v_gene: TRBV7-9
j_gene: TRBJ1-1
len: 13
abundance: many

CDR3nt: TGTGCCTGGAGGCCGACGGTCCGGGGACAGGGGGCGAAGTTTCATCGCTATGGCTACACCTTC
CDR3aa: CAWRPTVRGQGAKFHRYGYTF
d_gene: TRBD1
v_gene: TRBV30
j_gene: TRBJ1-2
len: 21
abundance: few

CDR3nt: TGTGCCAGCAGCTACAGCCCCTCCTACAATGAGCAGCTCTTC
CDR3aa: CASSYSPSYNEQLF
d_gene: .
v_gene: TRBV5-5
j_gene: TRBJ2-1
len: 14
abundance: few

CDR3nt: TGTGCCAGCAGCTTATCATACTCGGGTGAGCAGTTCTTC
CDR3aa: CASSLSYSGEQFF
d_gene: .
v_gene: TRBV7-3
j_gene: TRBJ2-1
len: 13
abundance: many

CDR3nt: TGCAGTGCTAGCGACAGGCGAATGAGCAATCAGCCCCCGCATTTT
CDR3aa: CSASDRRMSNQPPHF
d_gene: .
v_gene: TRBV20-1
j_gene: TRBJ1-5
len: 15
abundance: few

CDR3nt: TGTGCCATGAATACAGGGGGGTCCTCCTACGAGCAGTACTTC
CDR3aa: CAMNTGGSSYEQYF
d_gene: TRBD1
v_gene: TRBV10-3
j_gene: TRBJ2-7
len: 14
abundance: many

CDR3nt: TGTGCCAGCAGAAGGACATCCCTCATGAACACTGAAGCTTTCTTT
CDR3aa: CASRRTSLMNTEAFF
d_gene: .
v_gene: TRBV6-1
j_gene: TRBJ1-1
len: 15
abundance: .

CDR3nt: TGTGCCACAAGAAGCTCTGGGGCCAACGTCCTGACTTTC
CDR3aa: CATRSSGANVLTF
d_gene: .
v_gene: TRBV24-1
j_gene: TRBJ2-6
len: 13
abundance: few

CDR3nt: TGTGCCAGCAGCTTAGGGGGCGGAATGGAAGGACTGGCCCTCGAGCAGTACTTC
CDR3aa: CASSLGGGMEGLALEQYF
d_gene: .
v_gene: TRBV11-3
j_gene: TRBJ2-7
len: 18
abundance: many